The T cell receptor beta chain under discussion was sequenced for a study of blood T cell repertoires in COVID-19. Study details: Sites across the United States, Italy and Spain contributed samples from acute and convalescent COVID-19.

Germline loops: CDR1 SGHDT, CDR2 YYEEEE. The V segment lost 3 bases and the J segment 8 bases; nucleotides outside the gene matches: 8. The CDR3 is 15 residues long. In the original workflow: Nucleated cell counts were estimated from reference gene primer amplification. TCRdb's copy holds only in-frame clones and misses some; the assay was immunoSEQ multiplex PCR. The V and J calls and clone size are taken from that table; D and trimming were inferred from the DNA. The sample yields just under 350,000 clones, under 95% seen once. The V and J genes are TRBV5-6 and TRBJ2-1, with 10 bases fitting TRBD2. The sample consisted of peripheral blood. The clonotype comes from a woman younger than 30 who had recovered from COVID-19. CDR3 loop: CASSYGTSEFDEQFF. In DNA, the CDR3 is TGTGCCAGCAGCTACGGGACTAGCGAGTTCGATGAGCAGTTCTTC. Using reference TRBV5-6 and TRBJ2-1 for the parts outside the CDR3, the full variable domain is DAGVTQSPTHLIKTRGQQVTLRCSPKSGHDTVSWYQQALGQGPQFIFQYYEEEERQRGNFPDRFSGHQFPNYSSELNVNALLLGDSALYLCASSYGTSEFDEQFFGPGTRLTVL.